Presented here are 3 T cell receptor beta chains from one specimen sequenced in a study of CXCR4 blockade with PD-1 therapy in pancreatic cancer. Profiling relied on immunoSEQ multiplex PCR, and the TCRdb table lists in-frame clones only, not all of them. The sample includes some 3,200 clones, 30% to 40% of them seen just once. Sequencing was done on a sample of tumor tissue. Receptor source: a human donor with pancreatic ductal adenocarcinoma.

The chain recombines TRBV25-1 with TRBJ2-7; 7 bases fit TRBD1. CDR1 is MGHDK, CDR2 SYGVNS, per germline. The CDR3 loop spans 14 amino acids. After removal of 7 bases from V and 4 bases from J, the junction contained 10 bases not matched to a gene. The CDR3 DNA follows: TGTGCCAGCACCACTCCGGGACAGACTTACGAGCAGTACTTC. Translating gives CASTTPGQTYEQYF.

The chain combines TRBV1 with TRBJ1-1. TRBV1 is assigned pseudogene status. The CDR3 totals 16 residues. The CDR3 DNA follows: TGCGCCAGCAGCCAAGGGCGTGCTGGTACGAACACTGAAGCTTTCTTT. Its translation is CASSQGRAGTNTEAFF.

This chain connects TRBV9 to TRBJ2-7; 8 bases are shared with TRBD2. This CDR3 contains 14 residues. Looked up from germline, CDR1 is SGDLS and CDR2 is YYNGEE. The V and J ends lost 0 bases and 5 bases, in that order; junction bases with no gene match: 4. In DNA form, the CDR3 reads TGTGCCAGCAGCGTAGTTAGCGGGGTGGACGAGCAGTACTTC. The encoded protein is CASSVVSGVDEQYF.